Listed here are 30 T cell receptor beta chains from one sample, sequenced in a study of Tregs in tolerant kidney transplant recipients (dated by TCRdb to between 2018 and 2020). The library was made by the immunoSEQ multiplex PCR assay. TCRdb obtained this table from immuneACCESS and retained in-frame rearrangements with V and J assigned. These tables miss some clones; where compared with another copy, unresolved V genes account for less than half of the shortfall, and the remainder is unexplained. The sample table holds approximately 43,000 clones, of which under 95% were seen once. The ten largest clones represent about 0.74% of the sample. Source material: Tregs from blood. The origin of the receptors is a human donor in good health.

The CDR3 DNA reads TGTGCCAGCAGCGTAGGGACAGAAACCACTTATGGCTACACCTTC. It codes for CASSVGTETTYGYTF. V gene TRBV9 combines with J gene TRBJ1-2; tentative D call: TRBD1 (6 bases). Trimming removed 0 bases at V and 5 bases at J, with 14 bases between. From germline, CDR1 is SGDLS and CDR2 YYNGEE. This CDR3 is 15 amino acids long.

V usage is TRBV5-5 and J usage is TRBJ1-3; possible D gene TRBD1, 5 bases. The V end lost 4 bases, the J end lost 7 bases, and 27 bases lay between the germline ends. CDR3 length: 18 amino acids. CDR1 is SGHKS and CDR2 is YYEKEE in the germline V gene (reference sequence). This CDR3 is CASSLGLRADLWGNTIYF. For the CDR3, the DNA is TGTGCCAGCAGCCTGGGACTCCGCGCCGATCTCTGGGGGAACACCATATATTTT.

This chain links TRBV7-6 with TRBJ2-5, with 12 bases fitting TRBD2. Germline loops: CDR1 SGHVS, CDR2 FNYEAQ. The length of the CDR3 is 15 residues. Trimming cost V 4 bases and J 5 bases; bases outside gene matches: 5. In nucleotides, the CDR3 is TGTGCCAGCAGCTATTTCGGGACTAGCGGGGAGACCCAGTACTTC. Translating it yields CASSYFGTSGETQYF.

The chain combines TRBV7-3 with TRBJ1-2; TRBD1 aligns across 7 bases. CDR1 SGHTA and CDR2 FQGTGA come from the germline V gene. Germline trimming cut 5 bases from V and 5 bases from J; bases unmatched to any gene: 2. CDR3 length: 12 residues. CDR3 protein: CASSQTGYGYTF. Written as DNA, the CDR3 is TGTGCCAGCAGCCAGACAGGGTATGGCTACACCTTC.

This chain joins TRBV5-6 and TRBJ2-7; perhaps TRBD2 as D (6 bases). Trimming took off 0 bases at V and 9 bases at J, with 10 bases between the two ends. The CDR3 loop spans 12 amino acids. Germline V lookup: CDR1 SGHDT, CDR2 YYEEEE. The CDR3 protein is CASSLVGGRQYF. In DNA form, the CDR3 reads TGTGCCAGCAGCTTGGTGGGGGGAAGGCAGTACTTC.

The rearrangement joins TRBV7-9 to TRBJ2-3, with 11 bases identical to TRBD1. This CDR3 comprises 16 residues. Per germline, CDR1 SEHNR and CDR2 FQNEAQ (reference sequence). V trimming: 5 bases; J trimming: 7 bases; junction bases outside the gene matches: 11. The CDR3 nucleotides are TGTGCCAGCAGCCCCTACGGACAGGGGGCAGTAAATACGCAGTATTTT. It specifies CASSPYGQGAVNTQYF.

The rearrangement links TRBV7-8 to TRBJ1-1; no clear D. V gave up 2 bases and J gave up 4 bases, with 14 bases separating them. The CDR3 covers 15 residues. Germline V CDR1 and CDR2: SGHVS, FQNEAQ. The DNA for the CDR3 is TGTGCCAGCAGCTTATTAGGGAGACGAGGCACTGAAGCTTTCTTT. This translates into CASSLLGRRGTEAFF. Filled out from reference TRBV7-8 and TRBJ1-1, the complete variable domain reads GAGVSQSPRYKVAKRGQDVALRCDPISGHVSLFWYQQALGQGPEFLTYFQNEAQLDKSGLPSDRFFAERPEGSVSTLKIQRTQQEDSAVYLCASSLLGRRGTEAFFGQGTRLTVV.

The chain employs TRBV5-6 and TRBJ2-7; TRBD1 is a possible D gene (6 bases). Trimming stripped 2 bases from V and 7 bases from J, with 13 bases between. In germline, CDR1 is SGHDT, CDR2 YYEEEE. CDR3 length: 13 residues. The CDR3 spells CASSFGRGGEQYF. Here the CDR3 DNA reads TGTGCCAGCAGCTTTGGCAGGGGTGGGGAGCAGTACTTC. The variable domain in full, completed from reference TRBV5-6 and TRBJ2-7, reads DAGVTQSPTHLIKTRGQQVTLRCSPKSGHDTVSWYQQALGQGPQFIFQYYEEEERQRGNFPDRFSGHQFPNYSSELNVNALLLGDSALYLCASSFGRGGEQYFGPGTRLTVT.

The CDR3 coding sequence is TGTGCCAGCTCACCTAGCAGTTCGGGAGTTCCGGGAGAGCAGTACTTC. This codes for CASSPSSSGVPGEQYF. The chain uses TRBV18 and TRBJ2-7; possibly TRBD2 for D (6 bases). The CDR3 covers 16 residues. Trimming removed 3 bases at V and 7 bases at J, with 22 bases between. Germline V gene sequence: CDR1 KGHSH, CDR2 LQKENI.

The rearrangement joins TRBV5-4 to TRBJ1-1; D gene unclear. V was shortened by 1 base and J by 0 bases, with 10 bases between the two germline ends. CDR1 and CDR2 (germline): SGHNT, YYREEE (reference sequence). This CDR3 is 15 amino acids long. The DNA of the CDR3 is TGTGCCAGCAGCTTGCCATCGACCCTGAACACTGAAGCTTTCTTT. It is translated as CASSLPSTLNTEAFF. Looking up the rest from reference TRBV5-4 and TRBJ1-1 gives the full variable domain: ETGVTQSPTHLIKTRGQQVTLRCSSQSGHNTVSWYQQALGQGPQFIFQYYREEENGRGNFPPRFSGLQFPNYSSELNVNALELDDSALYLCASSLPSTLNTEAFFGQGTRLTVV.

The V and J genes are TRBV15 and TRBJ2-6; a weak D match, TRBD2 (5 bases). The CDR3 is 11 amino acids. Germline V gene data show CDR1 as LNHNV and CDR2 as YYDKDF (reference sequence). V lost 6 bases and J 12 bases, leaving 9 bases between the germline ends. In DNA form, the CDR3 reads TGTGCCACCAGTGAGGGTAGCGTCCTGACTTTC. It specifies CATSEGSVLTF. The entire variable domain, with the rest obtained from reference TRBV15 and TRBJ2-6, is as follows: DAMVIQNPRYQVTQFGKPVTLSCSQTLNHNVMYWYQQKSSQAPKLLFHYYDKDFNNEADTPDNFQSRRPNTSFCFLDIRSPGLGDTAMYLCATSEGSVLTFGAGSRLTVL.

The gene calls are TRBV5-1 and TRBJ2-7, with 9 bases that match TRBD1. The CDR3 has 16 amino acids. The V gene's germline CDR1 is SGHRS and CDR2 YFSETQ. With 2 bases clipped from V and 4 bases from J, the junction kept 10 bases outside the gene matches. Written as DNA, the CDR3 is TGCGCCAGCAGCTTCCGTTTCGGGACAGGGTTTTACGAGCAGTACTTC. Protein product: CASSFRFGTGFYEQYF.

This clone was detected only once. Here the CDR3 DNA reads TGTGCCAGCTCAGAAACAGCAAAAGGAGAGACCCAGTACTTC. Its protein product is CASSETAKGETQYF. The rearrangement links TRBV18 to TRBJ2-5; D remains ambiguous. Germline V gene lookup returns CDR1 KGHSH and CDR2 LQKENI. This CDR3 has 14 residues. V lost 5 bases, J lost 4 bases, and 14 bases lay in between.

The chain links TRBV2 to TRBJ1-5, with 7 bases matching TRBD1. V lost 6 bases and J lost 0; bases outside the gene matches: 5. Per the germline V gene, CDR1 is SNHLY and CDR2 is FYNNEI. The CDR3 is 15 residues long. The CDR3 coding sequence is TGTGCCAGCAGGTTGACAGGGAATAGCAATCAGCCCCAGCATTTT. Protein product: CASRLTGNSNQPQHF. Together with reference TRBV2 and TRBJ1-5, the CDR3 gives the full variable domain: EPEVTQTPSHQVTQMGQEVILRCVPISNHLYFYWYRQILGQKVEFLVSFYNNEISEKSEIFDDQFSVERPDGSNFTLKIRSTKLEDSAMYFCASRLTGNSNQPQHFGDGTRLSIL.

This chain joins TRBV25-1 and TRBJ1-1, with D possibly TRBD1 on 5 matching bases. The CDR3 totals 15 residues. V lost 4 bases, J lost 1 base, and 13 bases lay in between. Germline V lookup: CDR1 MGHDK, CDR2 SYGVNS. The CDR3 region is CASSGHLGRNTEAFF. In DNA, the CDR3 is TGTGCCAGCAGTGGCCACCTGGGACGGAACACTGAAGCTTTCTTT.

The chain links TRBV29-1 to TRBJ2-7, with 9 bases fitting TRBD1. J was trimmed by 3 bases and V by 1 base; bases with no gene match: 1. The CDR3 sequence is 13 residues long. In germline, CDR1 is SQVTM, CDR2 ANQGSEA. The CDR3: CSVEGDRVYEQYF. Here the CDR3 DNA reads TGCAGCGTTGAAGGGGACAGGGTCTACGAGCAGTACTTC.

This chain uses TRBV25-1 with TRBJ1-2; D call uncertain. This CDR3 has 15 residues. Trimming cost V 3 bases and J 6 bases, with 17 bases left between them. CDR1 MGHDK and CDR2 SYGVNS come from the germline V gene. CDR3 bases: TGTGCCAGCAGTGAGTTCGGTTCCGGGGAAGATGGCTACACCTTC. Translation gives CASSEFGSGEDGYTF.

V gene TRBV18 combines with J gene TRBJ2-7; the D gene is possibly TRBD1 (6 bases). CDR3 length: 16 residues. The germline V and J ends were trimmed by 3 bases and 4 bases, with 19 bases remaining between them. CDR1 is KGHSH and CDR2 is LQKENI in the germline V gene. CDR3 DNA sequence: TGTGCCAGCTCACCCCAGGGGAACAAGTACCCATACGAGCAGTACTTC. Its translation is CASSPQGNKYPYEQYF. The full variable domain, with the rest looked up from reference TRBV18 and TRBJ2-7, is NAGVMQNPRHLVRRRGQEARLRCSPMKGHSHVYWYRQLPEEGLKFMVYLQKENIIDESGMPKERFSAEFPKEGPSILRIQQVVRGDSAAYFCASSPQGNKYPYEQYFGPGTRLTVT.

The rearrangement joins TRBV5-4 to TRBJ1-5, with D uncertain. Deletions cut 0 bases from V and 4 bases from J, with 5 bases between. Germline CDR1 is SGHNT and CDR2 is YYREEE (reference sequence). This CDR3 has 13 amino acids. The CDR3 region has the DNA TGTGCCAGCAGCTTGGGGTTGAATCAGCCCCAGCATTTT. This gives the protein CASSLGLNQPQHF. Drawing the rest from reference TRBV5-4 and TRBJ1-5, the complete variable domain is ETGVTQSPTHLIKTRGQQVTLRCSSQSGHNTVSWYQQALGQGPQFIFQYYREEENGRGNFPPRFSGLQFPNYSSELNVNALELDDSALYLCASSLGLNQPQHFGDGTRLSIL.

This chain uses TRBV27 with TRBJ2-7; 7 nucleotides line up with TRBD1. V lost 5 bases and J lost 0; bases outside the gene matches: 10. Germline V lookup: CDR1 MNHEY, CDR2 SMNVEV (reference sequence). The CDR3 is made up of 16 amino acids. The CDR3 nucleotides read TGTGCCAGCAGTCCTTGGGGGACAGCCAGCTCCTACGAGCAGTACTTC. It specifies CASSPWGTASSYEQYF.

This clone was seen a single time. The chain links TRBV5-1 to TRBJ1-1, with 7 bases that match TRBD1. J gave up 2 bases and V 4 bases, and 14 bases lay outside the gene matches. Germline CDR1 and CDR2: SGHRS and YFSETQ. The CDR3 runs 17 residues. Written as DNA, the CDR3 is TGCGCCAGCAGCGGATCGACAGGGACAATCTCAAACACTGAAGCTTTCTTT. It encodes CASSGSTGTISNTEAFF.

The rearrangement joins TRBV2 to TRBJ1-5; D is ambiguous. V was clipped by 4 bases and J by 1 base, with 8 bases between them. Germline V gives CDR1 SNHLY, CDR2 FYNNEI. CDR3 size: 14 residues. The CDR3 DNA follows: TGTGCCAGCAGTGGATACATCAGCAATCAGCCCCAGCATTTT. This sequence encodes CASSGYISNQPQHF.

The chain employs TRBV5-1 and TRBJ1-3; D is possibly TRBD1 (6 bases). Looked up from germline, CDR1 is SGHRS and CDR2 is YFSETQ. Between the trimmed V and J ends, which lost 5 bases and 1 base, there was a span of 10 bases. The CDR3 consists of 14 residues. The DNA of the CDR3 is TGCGCCAGCAGTATGGACAGATCTGGAAACACCATATATTTT. This sequence encodes CASSMDRSGNTIYF.

This chain uses TRBV6-5 with TRBJ1-1; D might be TRBD1 (5 bases). V was shortened by 2 bases and J by 7 bases, with 17 bases between the two germline ends. The length of the CDR3 is 15 residues. Per the germline V gene, CDR1 is MNHEY and CDR2 is SVGAGI. CDR3 sequence: CASSYEQARGGEAFF. Written as DNA, the CDR3 is TGTGCCAGCAGTTACGAACAGGCCAGAGGTGGTGAAGCTTTCTTT.

This chain links TRBV2 with TRBJ2-7; TRBD2 aligns across 8 bases. Germline values: CDR1 SNHLY, CDR2 FYNNEI. This CDR3 has 15 amino acids. J was trimmed by 1 base and V by 6 bases; bases with no gene match: 8. CDR3 region: CASSPTSGRSYEQYF. CDR3 DNA: TGTGCCAGCAGCCCTACTAGCGGAAGATCCTACGAGCAGTACTTC.

This chain joins TRBV11-2 and TRBJ1-5, with no clear D. Trimming left V 2 bases short and J 6 bases short, with 5 bases between. Per the germline V gene, CDR1 is SGHAT and CDR2 is FQNNGV. The CDR3 contains 12 residues. The CDR3 nucleotides read TGTGCCAGCAGCTTATCGGGTCAGCCCCAGCATTTT. Translation: CASSLSGQPQHF.

V and J are TRBV2 and TRBJ1-2; D possibly corresponds to TRBD1 (5 bases). The CDR3 is 13 amino acids. The germline V gene encodes CDR1 SNHLY and CDR2 FYNNEI. Trimming removed 7 bases at V and 3 bases at J, with 12 bases between. The CDR3 bases are TGTGCCAGCAACAGGATTAGAGACTATGGCTACACCTTC. Amino acid sequence: CASNRIRDYGYTF.

V is TRBV10-1 and J is TRBJ2-5; weak D call: TRBD1 (6 bases). CDR3 size: 14 residues. Germline loops: CDR1 WNHNN, CDR2 SYGVQD (reference sequence). V dropped 4 bases and J dropped 1 base, with 10 bases sitting between them. The CDR3 loop reads CASSGLDSQETQYF. CDR3 nucleotide sequence: TGCGCCAGCAGTGGGTTGGACAGCCAAGAGACCCAGTACTTC.

The chain joins TRBV10-2 to TRBJ2-7; no definite D call. Germline V gives CDR1 WSHSY, CDR2 SAAADI. The V end was cut by 4 bases, the J end by 6 bases, with 13 bases between. This CDR3 is built from 13 residues. CDR3 residues: CASSASSSFEQYF. In DNA, the CDR3 is TGCGCCAGCAGTGCCTCGTCCAGTTTCGAGCAGTACTTC.

The chain recombines TRBV19 with TRBJ1-1; D is undetermined. This CDR3 comprises 11 residues. Germline lookup yields CDR1 LNHDA and CDR2 SQIVND (reference sequence). Trimming removed 10 bases from V and 1 base from J, with 7 bases in between. CDR3 amino acids: CAILGNTEAFF. The DNA of the CDR3 is TGTGCCATTTTGGGGAACACTGAAGCTTTCTTT.